The 2 T cell receptor beta chains below all came from one sample that was sequenced in a study of shared clonotypes between healthy human individuals. Naivety among CD8 cells was defined by CD45RO negativity and positive CCR7 selection, thereby excluding terminally differentiated effector memory CD45RA+ cells. Clones were read by immunoSEQ multiplex PCR, and TCRdb kept only the in-frame ones, dropping some. Seen here are around 580,000 clones, 95% to 98% observed once, and the top ten hold 0.3%. Specimen: naive CD8+ T cells sorted from blood. The receptors stem from a man younger than 45 in good health.

The gene calls are TRBV11-2 and TRBJ2-3; 7 bases line up with TRBD2. Germline loops: CDR1 SGHAT, CDR2 FQNNGV. CDR3 length equals 16 residues. V shed 4 bases and J 3 bases; nucleotides not matched to a gene: 10. Here the CDR3 DNA reads TGTGCCAGCAGCTGGGGCGGGAGCGTAAGTACAGATACGCAGTATTTT. Protein sequence: CASSWGGSVSTDTQYF.

The J gene is TRBJ2-5, the V gene TRBV9, with 7 bases aligning to TRBD1. Germline V lookup: CDR1 SGDLS, CDR2 YYNGEE. Trimming removed 3 bases from V and 4 bases from J; junction bases left unmatched: 9. This CDR3 has 15 residues. CDR3 sequence: CASSGDRAPGETQYF. CDR3 sequence (DNA): TGTGCCAGCAGCGGCGACAGGGCCCCAGGAGAGACCCAGTACTTC.